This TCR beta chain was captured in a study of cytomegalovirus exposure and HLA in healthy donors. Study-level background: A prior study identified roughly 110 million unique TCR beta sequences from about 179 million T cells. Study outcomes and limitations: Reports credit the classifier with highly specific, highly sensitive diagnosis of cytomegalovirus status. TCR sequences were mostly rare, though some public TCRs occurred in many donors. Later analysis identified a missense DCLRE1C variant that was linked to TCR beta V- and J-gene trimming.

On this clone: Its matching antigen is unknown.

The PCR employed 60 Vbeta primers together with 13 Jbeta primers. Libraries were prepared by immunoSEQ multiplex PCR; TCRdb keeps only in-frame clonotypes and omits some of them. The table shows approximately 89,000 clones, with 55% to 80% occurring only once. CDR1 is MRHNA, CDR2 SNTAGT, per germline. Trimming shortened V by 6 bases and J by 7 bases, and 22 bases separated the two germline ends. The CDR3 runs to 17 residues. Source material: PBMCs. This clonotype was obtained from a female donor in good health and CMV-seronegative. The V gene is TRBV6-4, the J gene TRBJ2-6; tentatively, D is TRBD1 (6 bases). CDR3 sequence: CASRRTAAPGVANVLTF. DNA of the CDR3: TGTGCCAGCAGGCGGACAGCAGCACCTGGGGTAGCCAACGTCCTGACTTTC.